One TCR beta chain is described in this entry. This record belongs to a study of blood T cell repertoires in COVID-19. Study overall: The United States, Italy and Spain were the sources of the acute and convalescent COVID-19 samples. The analysed material was cDNA or gDNA that came from T cells, B-cell-depleted T cells, or PBMCs.

How the authors handled the data: Reference gene primer amplification in the assay estimated nucleated cell counts. The assay was immunoSEQ multiplex PCR, and TCRdb's table has in-frame clones only and misses some. The DNA was the basis for D and trimming; V, J and clone size are from that table. The table shows fewer than 250,000 clones, with just under 85% occurring only once. Germline CDR1 reads LNHDA; CDR2 reads SQIVND (reference sequence). Trimming cost V 7 bases and J 6 bases; bases outside gene matches: 10. The CDR3 covers 15 residues. Sequencing was performed on peripheral blood. This receptor was obtained from a woman in her sixties or seventies with active or convalescent COVID-19. The chain carries TRBV19 and TRBJ2-2; 8 bases align to TRBD1. DNA for the CDR3: TGTGCCAGTACCCGGACAGGGAAGGGCGCCGGGGAGCTGTTTTTT. The encoded protein is CASTRTGKGAGELFF.